The sequence of this TCR beta chain was determined in a study of cytomegalovirus exposure and HLA in healthy donors. Study results and limitations: Available immune exposure information covered CMV serostatus only.

The CDR3 consists of 12 residues. Germline values: CDR1 SGHTA, CDR2 FQGTGA. V shed 5 bases and J shed 6 bases, with 7 bases lying between them. This clone appeared a single time. Its antigen is undetermined. In the PCR, 60 Vbeta and 13 Jbeta primers were used. Method: immunoSEQ multiplex PCR; TCRdb's copy keeps in-frame clones and lacks some. The table includes 100,000 to 150,000 clones, approximately 85% detected once. The origin of this receptor is a boy aged 5-17 years in good health and CMV-seronegative. The chain combines TRBV7-3 with TRBJ2-2; unclear D gene. The sequencing sample was made of PBMCs. The CDR3 reads CASSPEAGELFF. In nucleotides, the CDR3 is TGTGCCAGCAGCCCTGAGGCCGGGGAGCTGTTTTTT.